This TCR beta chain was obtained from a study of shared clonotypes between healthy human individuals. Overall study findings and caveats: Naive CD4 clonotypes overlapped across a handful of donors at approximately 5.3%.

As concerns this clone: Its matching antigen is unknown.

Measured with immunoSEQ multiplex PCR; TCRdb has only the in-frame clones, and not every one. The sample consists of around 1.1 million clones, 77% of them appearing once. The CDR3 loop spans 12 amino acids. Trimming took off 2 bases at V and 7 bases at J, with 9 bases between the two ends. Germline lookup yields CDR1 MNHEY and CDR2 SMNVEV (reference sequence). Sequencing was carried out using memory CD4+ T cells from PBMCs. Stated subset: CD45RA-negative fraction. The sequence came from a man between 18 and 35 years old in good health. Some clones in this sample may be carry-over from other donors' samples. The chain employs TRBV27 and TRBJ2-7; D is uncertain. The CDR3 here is CASSLRTDEQYF. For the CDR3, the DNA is TGTGCCAGCAGTTTACGGACGGATGAGCAGTACTTC.